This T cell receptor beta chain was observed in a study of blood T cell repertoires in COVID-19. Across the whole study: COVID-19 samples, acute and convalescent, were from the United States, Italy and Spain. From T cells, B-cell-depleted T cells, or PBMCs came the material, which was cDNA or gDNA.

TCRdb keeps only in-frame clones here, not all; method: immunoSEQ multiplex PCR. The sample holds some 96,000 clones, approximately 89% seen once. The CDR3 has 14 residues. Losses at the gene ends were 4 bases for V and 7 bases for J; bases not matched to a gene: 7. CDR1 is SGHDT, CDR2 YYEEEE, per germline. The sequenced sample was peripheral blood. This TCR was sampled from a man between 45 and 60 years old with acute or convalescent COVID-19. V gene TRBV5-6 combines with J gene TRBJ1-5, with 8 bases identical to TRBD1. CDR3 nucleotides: TGTGCCAGCAGCCTCAGACAGGGGCAACAGCCCCAGCATTTT. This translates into CASSLRQGQQPQHF.